Shown below are 27 T cell receptor beta chains from a single sample sequenced in a study of T cell repertoires in cytomegalovirus infection (dated by TCRdb to the late 2010s). The data were produced on an Illumina HiSeq 1500. TCRdb reran the public reads through fastp at Q25 and MiXCR, keeping productive beta chains. Under each unique CDR3 protein, matching rows form one entry showing the most common genes and DNA. The sample contains under 150,000 distinct CDR3 sequences, 20% to 30% of them found a single time. The top ten clonotypes cover 34% of the sample. No antigens are known for them. Material for sequencing was PBMCs, sequenced either directly or after in vitro stimulation (not recorded which). The source is a human donor in good health (CMV status not recorded). Some clones in this sample may be carry-over from other donors' samples.

This clonotype was seen only a few times. This sequence joins TRBV6-1 and TRBJ1-6; TRBD1 is a possible D gene (5 bases). CDR1 and CDR2 (germline): MNHNS, SASEGT. The V end was cut by 7 bases, the J end by 9 bases, with 22 bases between. The CDR3 consists of 16 residues. CDR3 coding DNA: TGTGCCAGCACGTCCGCGCCGGGACCAGCGGGTTCACCCCTCCACTTT. This sequence encodes CASTSAPGPAGSPLHF.

In this sample, this clonotype turned up a few times. J is TRBJ2-5 and V is TRBV5-4; 13 bases are a match to TRBD2. The J segment lost 4 bases and the V segment lost 5 bases, leaving 8 bases of the junction unmatched. Germline-derived CDR1 and CDR2 are SGHNT and YYREEE (reference sequence). CDR3 length: 16 residues. CDR3 loop: CASRLAGGPVRETQYF. The DNA for the CDR3 is TGTGCCAGCAGACTAGCGGGAGGGCCGGTGCGAGAGACCCAGTACTTC.

This sequence joins TRBV7-6 and TRBJ1-1, with D uncertain. V was shortened by 4 bases and J by 8 bases, with 20 bases between the two germline ends. Germline V gene sequence: CDR1 SGHVS, CDR2 FNYEAQ. The CDR3 has 15 amino acids. DNA of the CDR3: TGTGCCAGCAGCTCAAACACCCACAGAGAACAAGAAGCTTTCTTT. Translation gives CASSSNTHREQEAFF.

This clonotype was observed many times. The V gene is TRBV6-5, the J gene TRBJ1-1, with a weak D call TRBD1 (6 bases). Germline loops: CDR1 MNHEY, CDR2 SVGAGI. The CDR3 has 15 residues. The V gene lost 2 bases and the J gene lost 4 bases, with 14 bases spanning the gap. DNA for the CDR3: TGTGCCAGCAGTTACCTCGGGACATCGGGCACTGAAGCTTTCTTT. Amino acids: CASSYLGTSGTEAFF.

This clonotype was recorded at least ten times. The rearrangement uses TRBV19 and TRBJ2-3; weak D call: TRBD1 (6 bases). CDR1 is LNHDA, CDR2 SQIVND, per germline (reference sequence). The CDR3 is made up of 13 amino acids. V was cut by 9 bases and J by 1 base, with 11 bases left in between. Here the CDR3 reads CASRGQGTDTQYF. DNA of the CDR3: TGTGCCAGCAGGGGACAAGGCACAGATACGCAGTATTTT.

The chain employs TRBV20-1 and TRBJ1-5; a possible D gene is TRBD1 (5 bases). The CDR3 consists of 13 residues. V shed 6 bases and J shed 0 bases, with 9 bases lying between them. In germline, CDR1 is DFQATT, CDR2 SNEGSKA (reference sequence). The CDR3 DNA reads TGCAGTGCGGAGGGGTATAGCAATCAGCCCCAGCATTTT. Translating gives CSAEGYSNQPQHF.

V gene TRBV30 combines with J gene TRBJ1-6; D is perhaps TRBD1 (5 bases). The CDR3 runs to 14 residues. Germline V CDR1 and CDR2: GTSNPN, SVGIG (reference sequence). Trimming shortened V by 5 bases and J by 4 bases, and 12 bases separated the two germline ends. The CDR3 spells CAWLPGLYNSPLHF. CDR3 DNA: TGTGCCTGGTTGCCGGGACTGTATAATTCACCCCTCCACTTT.

This clonotype is a singleton in its sample. The J gene is TRBJ2-1, the V gene TRBV12-3 or TRBV12-4, with TRBD2 matching 7 bases. This CDR3 is built from 16 residues. V trimming: 6 bases; J trimming: 2 bases; junction bases outside the gene matches: 10. In nucleotides, the CDR3 is TGTGCCAGCAGCCGGCGACTAGCTATTACCTACAATGAGCAGTTCTTC. Protein: CASSRRLAITYNEQFF.

Only a few counts were recorded for this clonotype. CDR3 coding DNA: TGTGCCAGCAGTCCGTGGGCCGGGAGCTTACAGCCCCAGCATTTT. This sequence encodes CASSPWAGSLQPQHF. The chain uses TRBV27 and TRBJ1-5; D not certain. V dropped 5 bases and J dropped 7 bases, with 18 bases sitting between them. Per germline, CDR1 MNHEY and CDR2 SMNVEV (reference sequence). The CDR3 spans 15 residues.

The sample holds many counts of this clonotype. The V and J genes are TRBV7-2 and TRBJ2-3; D is unresolved. The V and J ends lost 1 base and 5 bases respectively, with 7 bases between them. CDR1 is SGHTA and CDR2 is FQGNSA in the germline V gene. This CDR3 has 13 residues. CDR3 DNA sequence: TGTGCCAGCAGCTTAGATCGATTAGATACGCAGTATTTT. This encodes CASSLDRLDTQYF.

This clonotype turned up a few times. V usage is TRBV12-3 or TRBV12-4 and J usage is TRBJ1-1; D is perhaps TRBD1 (5 bases). The CDR3 extends over 15 amino acids. Trimming shortened V by 4 bases and J by 1 base, and 13 bases separated the two germline ends. CDR3 nucleotide sequence: TGTGCCAGCAGTTCCAGTACCGGGGGGAACACTGAAGCTTTCTTT. Its translation is CASSSSTGGNTEAFF.

V gene TRBV6-1 combines with J gene TRBJ1-1; D remains ambiguous. Germline values: CDR1 MNHNS, CDR2 SASEGT. The CDR3 extends over 10 amino acids. Between the trimmed V and J ends, which lost 7 bases and 8 bases, there was a span of 8 bases. The CDR3 loop is CASKNYEAFF. The CDR3 DNA reads as TGTGCCAGCAAAAATTACGAAGCTTTCTTT.

This clonotype has a count of ten or more. This rearrangement joins TRBV5-6 to TRBJ1-2; maybe TRBD1 (5 bases). CDR3 size: 14 residues. Germline values: CDR1 SGHDT, CDR2 YYEEEE. Trimming shortened V by 4 bases and J by 3 bases, and 13 bases separated the two germline ends. The CDR3 sequence: CASSGTGGDYGYTF. CDR3 DNA sequence: TGTGCCAGCAGCGGAACGGGGGGTGACTATGGCTACACCTTC.

This clonotype was picked up a small number of times. This chain links TRBV6-1 with TRBJ2-1, with TRBD2 as a possible D gene (6 bases). Per the germline V gene, CDR1 is MNHNS and CDR2 is SASEGT. V gave up 8 bases and J gave up 3 bases, with 17 bases separating them. CDR3 length: 15 residues. The CDR3 nucleotides read TGTGCCAGCGTTGTAGCGGCGACCCACTACAATGAGCAGTTCTTC. It yields the protein CASVVAATHYNEQFF.

This clonotype was recorded a few times. The rearrangement uses TRBV6-5 and TRBJ2-3; 8 bases fit TRBD2. V shed 5 bases and J 6 bases; nucleotides not matched to a gene: 10. This CDR3 has 15 amino acids. Germline V CDR1 and CDR2: MNHEY, SVGAGI. The CDR3 nucleotides read TGTGCCAGCAGTGGAGGACTAGCCCCGGGCGATACGCAGTATTTT. It translates to CASSGGLAPGDTQYF.

This chain joins TRBV28 and TRBJ1-3; weak D call: TRBD1 (5 bases). The V and J ends lost 5 bases and 4 bases respectively, with 21 bases between them. There are 17 residues in the CDR3. Germline CDR1 MDHEN, CDR2 SYDVKM. CDR3 DNA: TGTGCCAGCAGTGTCGGCGACCCGGGACGGACAGGAAACACCATATATTTT. Protein: CASSVGDPGRTGNTIYF.

Ten or more counts support this clonotype. The V gene is TRBV7-2, the J gene TRBJ2-2; 8 bases are a match to TRBD1. From germline, CDR1 is SGHTA and CDR2 FQGNSA. There are 14 residues in the CDR3. Trimming at V came to 6 bases and at J to 1 base, leaving 1 base not matched to a gene. The CDR3 DNA reads TGTGCCAGCAGGGACAGGGTGAACACCGGGGAGCTGTTTTTT. Residues: CASRDRVNTGELFF. The full variable domain, with the rest looked up from reference TRBV7-2 and TRBJ2-2, is GAGVSQSPSNKVTEKGKDVELRCDPISGHTALYWYRQSLGQGLEFLIYFQGNSAPDKSGLPSDRFSAERTGGSVSTLTIQRTQQEDSAVYLCASRDRVNTGELFFGEGSRLTVL.

J is TRBJ2-5 and V is TRBV12-3 or TRBV12-4; D is uncertain. V lost 2 bases, J lost 3 bases, and 16 bases lay in between. CDR3 length equals 16 residues. The CDR3 region is CASSLLVWSAEETQYF. For the CDR3, the DNA is TGTGCCAGCAGTTTACTAGTTTGGTCGGCGGAAGAGACCCAGTACTTC.

In this sample, this clonotype turned up a few times. This chain connects TRBV7-6 to TRBJ1-1, with a weak D call TRBD1 (6 bases). V lost 5 bases and J 5 bases, leaving 18 bases between the germline ends. This CDR3 is built from 15 residues. Per germline, CDR1 SGHVS and CDR2 FNYEAQ. The CDR3 here is CASSPPQGMGTEAFF. The DNA of the CDR3 is TGTGCCAGCAGCCCCCCCCAGGGGATGGGGACTGAAGCTTTCTTT.

This clonotype was detected many times. V and J are TRBV7-2 and TRBJ2-4; no clear D. CDR3 length: 13 residues. The V end was cut by 4 bases, the J end by 5 bases, with 9 bases between. CDR1 SGHTA and CDR2 FQGNSA come from the germline V gene. In DNA form, the CDR3 reads TGTGCCAGCAGCTCACGGAACCAAAACATTCAGTACTTC. Amino acids: CASSSRNQNIQYF.

This clonotype was counted only a few times. The chain carries TRBV6-1 and TRBJ2-5; D perhaps matches TRBD2 (6 bases). V lost 2 bases and J 7 bases, leaving 14 bases between the germline ends. Germline V gene lookup returns CDR1 MNHNS and CDR2 SASEGT. CDR3 length: 14 residues. The CDR3 DNA sequence: TGTGCCAGCAGTGAACGGGTTAGCGGTGGGACCCAGTACTTC. The encoded protein is CASSERVSGGTQYF.

This clonotype came up many times. The chain employs TRBV6-5 and TRBJ2-5; D unresolved. The germline V and J ends were trimmed by 0 bases and 5 bases, with 7 bases remaining between them. The CDR3 covers 13 residues. Germline lookup yields CDR1 MNHEY and CDR2 SVGAGI. The CDR3 sequence is CASSYSYGETQYF. CDR3 coding DNA: TGTGCCAGCAGTTACTCGTACGGTGAGACCCAGTACTTC.

This clonotype was recorded at least ten times. The chain combines TRBV15 with TRBJ2-1, with a tentative D call TRBD2 (6 bases). Per the germline V gene, CDR1 is LNHNV and CDR2 is YYDKDF (reference sequence). The CDR3 totals 17 residues. Trimming stripped 4 bases from V and 5 bases from J, with 21 bases between. CDR3 protein: CATSTTGAAGRHNEQFF. In DNA form, the CDR3 reads TGTGCCACCAGCACCACCGGGGCCGCGGGACGTCACAATGAGCAGTTCTTC.

V usage is TRBV28 and J usage is TRBJ1-5, with D possibly being TRBD1 (5 bases). The ends were cut back, 4 bases at V and 0 bases at J, with 10 bases in the middle. Germline V gene sequence: CDR1 MDHEN, CDR2 SYDVKM. The CDR3 sequence is 15 residues long. The CDR3 region has the DNA TGTGCCAGCAGTTATCAGGGAAATAGCAATCAGCCCCAGCATTTT. Its translation is CASSYQGNSNQPQHF.

The chain employs TRBV4-2 and TRBJ2-1; TRBD2 matches 9 bases. The germline gives CDR1 LGHNA, CDR2 YNFKEQ. The V and J ends lost 7 bases and 3 bases, in that order; junction bases with no gene match: 7. The CDR3 spans 15 residues. CDR3 coding DNA: TGTGCCAGCACTTTGACTAGCGGATACTACAATGAGCAGTTCTTC. It codes for CASTLTSGYYNEQFF.

This clonotype turned up a few times. The chain carries TRBV12-3 or TRBV12-4 and TRBJ1-1; no clear D gene. The CDR3 extends over 13 amino acids. The ends were cut back, 0 bases at V and 5 bases at J, with 7 bases in the middle. CDR3 sequence reads: CASSLAGFTEAFF. The CDR3 nucleotides are TGTGCCAGCAGTTTAGCCGGTTTTACTGAAGCTTTCTTT.

This clonotype was counted only a few times. V usage is TRBV7-9 and J usage is TRBJ2-2; D not certain. Germline CDR1 is SEHNR and CDR2 is FQNEAQ (reference sequence). The CDR3 runs to 14 residues. V lost 5 bases to trimming and J lost 2 bases, with 9 bases between them. CDR3 in amino acids: CASSPTVNTGELFF. The CDR3 region has the DNA TGTGCCAGCAGCCCGACGGTCAACACCGGGGAGCTGTTTTTT.